This T cell receptor beta chain was found in a study of shared clonotypes between healthy human individuals. This CDR3 is built from 15 residues. With 0 bases removed from V and 0 bases from J, the gap between germline ends came to 7 bases. The V gene's germline CDR1 is SGHDT and CDR2 YYEEEE. The assay was immunoSEQ multiplex PCR, and TCRdb's table has in-frame clones only and misses some. The data contain just over 2,000,000 clones, 85% to 95% of them singletons. What was sequenced was naive CD4+ T cells sorted from blood. As for subset: CD45RA+ positively selected. This receptor was taken from a young man in good health. This chain uses TRBV5-6 with TRBJ1-5, with D uncertain. The CDR3 here is CASSLASDSNQPQHF. As DNA, the CDR3 is TGTGCCAGCAGCTTGGCTAGCGATAGCAATCAGCCCCAGCATTTT.